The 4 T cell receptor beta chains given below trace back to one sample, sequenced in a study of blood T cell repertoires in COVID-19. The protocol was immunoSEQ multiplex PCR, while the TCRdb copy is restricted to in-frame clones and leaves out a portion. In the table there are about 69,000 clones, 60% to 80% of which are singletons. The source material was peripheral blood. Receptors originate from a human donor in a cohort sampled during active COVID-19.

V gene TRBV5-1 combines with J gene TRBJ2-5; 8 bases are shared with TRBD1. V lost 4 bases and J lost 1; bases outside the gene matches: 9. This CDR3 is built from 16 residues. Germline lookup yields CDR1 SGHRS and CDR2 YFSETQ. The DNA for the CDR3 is TGCGCCAGCAGCGTGGGGTGGACAGGGCCCCAAGAGACCCAGTACTTC. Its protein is CASSVGWTGPQETQYF.

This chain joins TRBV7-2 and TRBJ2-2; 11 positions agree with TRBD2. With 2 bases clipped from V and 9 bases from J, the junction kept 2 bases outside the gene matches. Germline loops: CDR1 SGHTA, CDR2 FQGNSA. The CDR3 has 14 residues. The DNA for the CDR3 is TGTGCCAGCAGCTTAACTAGCGGGAGAAGGGAGCTGTTTTTT. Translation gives CASSLTSGRRELFF.

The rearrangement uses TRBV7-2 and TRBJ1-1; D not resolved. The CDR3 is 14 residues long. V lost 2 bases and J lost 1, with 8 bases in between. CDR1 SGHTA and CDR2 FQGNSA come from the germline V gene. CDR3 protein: CASSLSEGNTEAFF. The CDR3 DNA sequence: TGTGCCAGCAGCTTATCAGAGGGGAACACTGAAGCTTTCTTT.

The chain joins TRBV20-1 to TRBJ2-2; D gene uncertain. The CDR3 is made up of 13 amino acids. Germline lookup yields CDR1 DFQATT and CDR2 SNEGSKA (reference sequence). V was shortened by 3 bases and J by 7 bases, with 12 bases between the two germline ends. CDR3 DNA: TGCAGTGCTAGTCCTTTAACGGGCGGGGAGCTGTTTTTT. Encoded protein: CSASPLTGGELFF.